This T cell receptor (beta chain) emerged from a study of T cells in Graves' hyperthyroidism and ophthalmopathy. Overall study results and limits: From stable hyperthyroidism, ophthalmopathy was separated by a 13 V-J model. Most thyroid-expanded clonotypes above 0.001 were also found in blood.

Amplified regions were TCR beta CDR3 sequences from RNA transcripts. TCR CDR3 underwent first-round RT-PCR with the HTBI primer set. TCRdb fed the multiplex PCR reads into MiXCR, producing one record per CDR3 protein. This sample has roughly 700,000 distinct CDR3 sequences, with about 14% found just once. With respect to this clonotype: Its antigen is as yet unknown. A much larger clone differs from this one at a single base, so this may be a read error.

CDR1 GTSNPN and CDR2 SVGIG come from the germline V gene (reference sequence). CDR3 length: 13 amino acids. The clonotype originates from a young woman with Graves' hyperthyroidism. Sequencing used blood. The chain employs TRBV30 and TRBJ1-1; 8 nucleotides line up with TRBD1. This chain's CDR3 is CAWTSDRATEVFF. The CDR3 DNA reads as TGTGCCTGGACCTCGGACAGGGCCACTGAAGTTTTCTTT. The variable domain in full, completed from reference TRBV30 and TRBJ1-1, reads SQTIHQWPATLVQPVGSPLSLECTVEGTSNPNLYWYRQAAGRGLQLLFYSVGIGQISSEVPQNLSASRPQDRQFILSSKKLLLSDSGFYLCAWTSDRATEVFFGQGTRLTVV.